The following is a T cell receptor beta chain sequence with its context. The data derive from a study of blood T cell repertoires in COVID-19. Study-level information: There were acute and convalescent COVID-19 samples, and they came from the United States, Italy and Spain. T cells, B-cell-depleted T cells, or PBMCs supplied cDNA or gDNA.

Method: immunoSEQ multiplex PCR; TCRdb's copy keeps in-frame clones and lacks some. There are over 400,000 clones in the sample; roughly 85% occur only once, and 3% to 3.5% lies in the top ten. Input material: peripheral blood. The receptor was derived from a human donor in a cohort sampled during active COVID-19.

The CDR3, as DNA: TGCGCCAGCAGCCCAGGACAGGCAAGGGGTGGCTACACCTTC. Encoded protein: CASSPGQARGGYTF. The rearrangement uses TRBV5-1 and TRBJ1-2; 7 bases match TRBD1. The CDR3 length is 14 residues. Germline V CDR1 and CDR2: SGHRS, YFSETQ. Trimming took 4 bases from V and 7 from J; bases not matched to a gene: 10.